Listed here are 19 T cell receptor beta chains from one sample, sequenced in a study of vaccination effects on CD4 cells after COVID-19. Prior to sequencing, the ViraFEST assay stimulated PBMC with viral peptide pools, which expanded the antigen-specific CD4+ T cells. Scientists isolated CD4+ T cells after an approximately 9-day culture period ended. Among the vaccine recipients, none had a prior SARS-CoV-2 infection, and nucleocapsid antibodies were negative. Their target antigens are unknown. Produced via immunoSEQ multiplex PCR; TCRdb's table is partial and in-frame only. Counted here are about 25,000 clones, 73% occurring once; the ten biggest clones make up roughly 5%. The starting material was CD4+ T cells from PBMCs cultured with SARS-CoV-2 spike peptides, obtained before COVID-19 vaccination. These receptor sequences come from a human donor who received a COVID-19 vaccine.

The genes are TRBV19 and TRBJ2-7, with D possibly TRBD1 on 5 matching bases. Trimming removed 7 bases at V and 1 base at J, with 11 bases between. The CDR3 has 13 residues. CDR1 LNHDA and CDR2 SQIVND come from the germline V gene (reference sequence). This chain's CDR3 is CASKGSSSYEQYF. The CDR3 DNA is TGTGCCAGTAAGGGGTCTAGTTCCTACGAGCAGTACTTC.

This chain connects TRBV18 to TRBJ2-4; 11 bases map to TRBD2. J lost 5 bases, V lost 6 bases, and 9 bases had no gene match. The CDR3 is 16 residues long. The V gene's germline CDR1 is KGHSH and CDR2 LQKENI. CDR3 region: CASSPTSGAPQNIQYF. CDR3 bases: TGTGCCAGCTCGCCGACTAGCGGGGCGCCCCAAAACATTCAGTACTTC.

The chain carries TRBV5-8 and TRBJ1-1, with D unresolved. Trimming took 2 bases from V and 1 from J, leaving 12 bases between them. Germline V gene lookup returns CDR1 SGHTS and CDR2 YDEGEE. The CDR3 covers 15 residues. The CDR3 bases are TGTGCCAGCAGCTTTTCTCCGGGGAAGAACACTGAAGCTTTCTTT. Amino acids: CASSFSPGKNTEAFF.

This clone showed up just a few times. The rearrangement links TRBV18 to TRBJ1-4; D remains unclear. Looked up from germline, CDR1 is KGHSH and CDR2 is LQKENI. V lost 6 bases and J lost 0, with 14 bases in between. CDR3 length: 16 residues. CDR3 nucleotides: TGTGCCAGCTCCCGAACGGGATACCCAACTAATGAAAAACTGTTTTTT. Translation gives CASSRTGYPTNEKLFF.

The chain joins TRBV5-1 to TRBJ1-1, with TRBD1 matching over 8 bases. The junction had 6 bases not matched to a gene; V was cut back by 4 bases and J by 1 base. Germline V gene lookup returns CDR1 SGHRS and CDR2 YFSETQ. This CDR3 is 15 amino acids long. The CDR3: CASSLGQGPNTEAFF. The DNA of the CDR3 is TGCGCCAGCAGCCTCGGACAGGGACCGAACACTGAAGCTTTCTTT.

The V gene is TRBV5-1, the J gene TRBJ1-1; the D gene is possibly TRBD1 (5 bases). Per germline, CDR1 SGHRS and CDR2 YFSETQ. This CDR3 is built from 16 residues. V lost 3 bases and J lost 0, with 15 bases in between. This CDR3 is CASSYGASGMNTEAFF. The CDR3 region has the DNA TGCGCCAGCAGCTACGGGGCATCGGGGATGAACACTGAAGCTTTCTTT.

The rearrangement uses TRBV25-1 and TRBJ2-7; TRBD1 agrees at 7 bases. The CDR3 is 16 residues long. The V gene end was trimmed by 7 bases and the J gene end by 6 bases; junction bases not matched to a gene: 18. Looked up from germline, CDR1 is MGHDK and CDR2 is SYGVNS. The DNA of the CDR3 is TGTGCCAGCACCCCCTCCGGCCTTTGGGCAGGGGGCGAGCAGTACTTC. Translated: CASTPSGLWAGGEQYF.

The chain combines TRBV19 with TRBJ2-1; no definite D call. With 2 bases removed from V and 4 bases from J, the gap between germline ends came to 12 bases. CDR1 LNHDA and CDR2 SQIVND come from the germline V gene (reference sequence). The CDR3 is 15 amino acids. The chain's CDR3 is CASSITLNSYNEQFF. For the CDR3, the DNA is TGTGCCAGTAGTATAACTTTAAATTCGTACAATGAGCAGTTCTTC.

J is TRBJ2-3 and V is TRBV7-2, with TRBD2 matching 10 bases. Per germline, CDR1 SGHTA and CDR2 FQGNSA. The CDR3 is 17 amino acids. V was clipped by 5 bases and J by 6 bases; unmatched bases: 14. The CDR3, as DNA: TGTGCCAGCAGCCGCCGGCTAGCGGGGGATCGGTCCGATACGCAGTATTTT. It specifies CASSRRLAGDRSDTQYF.

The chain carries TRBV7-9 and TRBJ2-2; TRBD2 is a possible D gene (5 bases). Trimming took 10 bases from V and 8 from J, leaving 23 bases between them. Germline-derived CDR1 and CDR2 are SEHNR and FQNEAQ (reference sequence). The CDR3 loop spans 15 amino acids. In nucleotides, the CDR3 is TGTGCCACCCCGCCTACGGGCCCGGAGGAGGGGGAGCTGTTTTTT. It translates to CATPPTGPEEGELFF.

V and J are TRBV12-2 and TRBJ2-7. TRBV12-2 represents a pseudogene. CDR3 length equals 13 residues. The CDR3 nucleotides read TGTGCAAGTTCGCTTCCCGGCCTTTACGAGCAGTACTTC. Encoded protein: CASSLPGLYEQYF.

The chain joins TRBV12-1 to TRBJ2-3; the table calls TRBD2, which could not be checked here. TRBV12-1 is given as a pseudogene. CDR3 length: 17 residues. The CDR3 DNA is TGTGCCAGCAGCCCCCCCCCGACTAGCGGGTTCACAGATACGCAGTATTTT. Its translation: CASSPPPTSGFTDTQYF.

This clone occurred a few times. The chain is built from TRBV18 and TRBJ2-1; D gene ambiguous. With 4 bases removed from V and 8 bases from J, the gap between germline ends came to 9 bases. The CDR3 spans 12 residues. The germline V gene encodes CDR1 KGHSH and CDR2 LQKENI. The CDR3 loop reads CASSRLEDEQFF. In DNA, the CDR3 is TGTGCCAGCTCACGGCTTGAGGATGAGCAGTTCTTC.

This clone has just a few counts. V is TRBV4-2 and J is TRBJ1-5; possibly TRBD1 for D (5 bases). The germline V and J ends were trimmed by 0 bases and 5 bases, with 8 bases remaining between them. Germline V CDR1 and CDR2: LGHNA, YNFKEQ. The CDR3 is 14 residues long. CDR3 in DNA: TGTGCCAGCAGCCAAGATCAGGGTTATCAGCCCCAGCATTTT. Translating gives CASSQDQGYQPQHF.

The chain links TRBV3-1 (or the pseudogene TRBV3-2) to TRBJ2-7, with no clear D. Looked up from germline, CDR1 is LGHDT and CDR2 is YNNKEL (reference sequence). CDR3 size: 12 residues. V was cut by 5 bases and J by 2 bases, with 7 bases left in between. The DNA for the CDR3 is TGTGCCAGCAGCTCGCGCACCTACGAGCAGTACTTC. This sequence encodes CASSSRTYEQYF.

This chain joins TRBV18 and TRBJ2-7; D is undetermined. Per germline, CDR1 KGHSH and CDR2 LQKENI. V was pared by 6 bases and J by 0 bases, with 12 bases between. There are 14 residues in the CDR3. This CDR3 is CASSPLMSSYEQYF. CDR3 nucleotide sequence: TGTGCCAGCTCCCCCCTCATGAGCTCCTACGAGCAGTACTTC.

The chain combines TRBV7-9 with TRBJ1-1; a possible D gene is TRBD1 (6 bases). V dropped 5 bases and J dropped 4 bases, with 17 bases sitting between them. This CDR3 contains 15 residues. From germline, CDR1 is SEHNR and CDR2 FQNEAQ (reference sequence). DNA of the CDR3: TGTGCCAGCAGCCCTAGGAAGACAGGAGGCACTGAAGCTTTCTTT. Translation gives CASSPRKTGGTEAFF. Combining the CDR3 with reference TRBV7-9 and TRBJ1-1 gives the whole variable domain DTGVSQNPRHKITKRGQNVTFRCDPISEHNRLYWYRQTLGQGPEFLTYFQNEAQLEKSRLLSDRFSAERPKGSFSTLEIQRTEQGDSAMYLCASSPRKTGGTEAFFGQGTRLTVV.

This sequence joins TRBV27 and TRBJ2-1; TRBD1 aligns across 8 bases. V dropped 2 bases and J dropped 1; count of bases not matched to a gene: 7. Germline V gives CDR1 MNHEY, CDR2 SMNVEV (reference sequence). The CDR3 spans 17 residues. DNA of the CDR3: TGTGCCAGCAGTTTAATAGCAGGGGGCCTTTCCTACAATGAGCAGTTCTTC. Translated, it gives CASSLIAGGLSYNEQFF.

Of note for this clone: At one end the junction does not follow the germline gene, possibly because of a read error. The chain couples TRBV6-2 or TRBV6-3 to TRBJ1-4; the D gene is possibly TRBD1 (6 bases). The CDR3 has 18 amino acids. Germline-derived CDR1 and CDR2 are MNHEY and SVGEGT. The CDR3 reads CASRYSGTSIPTNEKLFF. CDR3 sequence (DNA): TGTGCCAGCAGATACTCCGGGACAAGCATCCCAACTAATGAAAAACTGTTTTTT.